This T cell receptor beta chain was captured by sequencing in a study of control samples from healthy donors and cancer patients. This clone has just one count. Profiled with immunoSEQ multiplex PCR; TCRdb holds only in-frame clones, not every one. This sample yields around 170,000 clones, of which roughly 88% are seen a single time; nearly 5% belongs to the top ten. The CDR3 length is 14 residues. Per germline, CDR1 MNHEY and CDR2 SMNVEV (reference sequence). J was trimmed by 8 bases and V by 5 bases; bases with no gene match: 4. The genes are TRBV27 and TRBJ2-1, with 12 bases aligning to TRBD2. The sample was blood. The sequence was collected from a woman in her thirties in good health. CDR3 sequence: CASSTRTSGDEQFF. For the CDR3, the DNA is TGTGCCAGCAGTACCCGGACTAGCGGGGATGAGCAGTTCTTC.